The sample holds a few counts of the clone carrying this T cell receptor (beta chain). As the sequencing template, cDNA was produced by extracting RNA and reverse transcribing it. Method: immunoSEQ multiplex PCR; TCRdb's copy keeps in-frame clones and lacks some. The sample holds some 110,000 clones, about three fifths seen once. Indicated treatment: oral pan-JAK inhibitor, 5-10 mg twice daily. CDR1 MNHEY and CDR2 SMNVEV come from the germline V gene (reference sequence). The CDR3 contains 13 residues. V dropped 7 bases and J dropped 3 bases, with 12 bases sitting between them. The sample is drawn from a study of CD8+ T cells in alopecia areata.

Here the sequenced sample was CD8+ T cells sorted from blood, taken at week 24, from a patient treated with tofacitinib. The receptor's source is a human donor with alopecia areata. The V and J genes are TRBV27 and TRBJ2-5; no reliable D call. The CDR3 bases are TGTGCCAGCATGGAAAGTGGCAAAGAGACCCAGTACTTC. Amino acids: CASMESGKETQYF.